The rows below give T cell receptor beta chains drawn from one sample of a study of beta chain features in type 1 diabetes. Sequenced by immunoSEQ multiplex PCR; TCRdb stores in-frame clones only, minus some. The data contain hundreds of thousands of clones, 13% of them seen just once; the ten biggest clones take up 0.022%. Sequenced sample: naive CD4+ T cells from blood. The source is a man aged 18 to 29 with type 1 diabetes. CDR3s include the opening cysteine and the closing phenylalanine or tryptophan. A D gene is named only where the DNA matches it firmly. Expanded clones get a size class; other rows say once, few or many, or leave the size out.

>TRBJ2-1|TRBV5-1|few|NA
CASSLGQAVGEQFF
TGCGCCAGCAGCTTGGGACAGGCCGTCGGAGAGCAGTTCTTC
>TRBJ2-4|TRBV2|few|NA
CASRLVLGGIQYF
TGTGCCAGCAGGCTCGTTCTCGGGGGCATTCAGTACTTC
>TRBJ2-5|TRBV5-1|few|NA
CASSLEGFQETQYF
TGCGCCAGCAGCTTGGAGGGGTTCCAAGAGACCCAGTACTTC
>TRBJ1-1|TRBV20-1|NA|NA
CSASAGAKAFF
TGCAGTGCTAGTGCTGGTGCTAAAGCTTTCTTT
>TRBJ1-1|TRBV6-1|few|NA
CASSGGANTEAFF
TGTGCCAGCAGTGGGGGGGCGAACACTGAAGCTTTCTTT
>TRBJ1-4|TRBV7-9|few|NA
CASSLVGEKLFF
TGTGCCAGCAGCTTAGTTGGAGAAAAACTGTTTTTT
>TRBJ1-1|TRBV18|NA|NA
CASSPKQTGEAFF
TGTGCCAGCTCACCGAAGCAGACAGGTGAAGCTTTCTTT
>TRBJ2-7|TRBV7-9|few|TRBD2
CASSRTSDEQYF
TGTGCCAGCAGCCGGACTAGCGACGAGCAGTACTTC
>TRBJ2-5|TRBV18|NA|NA
CASSPFDNQETQYF
TGTGCCAGCTCACCGTTCGACAACCAAGAGACCCAGTACTTC
>TRBJ2-5|TRBV9|few|TRBD2
CASSVSTTGGAQETQYF
TGTGCCAGCAGCGTTTCCACGACGGGAGGGGCCCAAGAGACCCAGTACTTC
>TRBJ2-3|TRBV4-2|NA|NA
CASSQLTSEGADTQYF
TGTGCCAGCAGCCAACTAACTAGCGAGGGGGCAGATACGCAGTATTTT
>TRBJ1-2|TRBV7-8|NA|NA
CASSLNPWGGYTF
TGTGCCAGCAGCTTAAATCCGTGGGGTGGCTACACCTTC
>TRBJ1-6|TRBV5-1|NA|TRBD1
CASSRRDRGFDSPLHF
TGCGCCAGCAGCCGACGGGACAGGGGGTTTGATTCACCCCTCCACTTT
>TRBJ2-7|TRBV5-4|many|NA
CASSSGLRYEQYF
TGTGCCAGCAGCTCGGGACTGCGCTACGAGCAGTACTTC
>TRBJ2-5|TRBV6-1|NA|NA
CASGTPAETQYF
TGTGCCAGCGGGACACCGGCGGAGACCCAGTACTTC
>TRBJ2-7|TRBV2|many|TRBD2
CASRPTSGFYEQYF
TGTGCCAGCAGGCCCACTAGCGGATTCTACGAGCAGTACTTC
>TRBJ2-1|TRBV11-3|few|TRBD2
CASSLVGSGGSYNEQFF
TGTGCCAGCAGCTTAGTTGGTAGCGGGGGTAGTTATAATGAGCAGTTCTTC
>TRBJ2-1|TRBV9|few|TRBD2
CASSRTSGAGHNEQFF
TGTGCCAGCAGCCGGACTAGCGGCGCAGGCCACAATGAGCAGTTCTTC
>TRBJ2-1|TRBV18|NA|TRBD1
CASSTLTGVSYNEQFF
TGTGCCAGCTCAACCCTTACAGGGGTCTCCTACAATGAGCAGTTCTTC
>TRBJ1-4|TRBV7-9|NA|NA
CASSDTGLANEKLFF
TGTGCCAGCAGCGATACAGGGTTAGCTAATGAAAAACTGTTTTTT
>TRBJ1-5|TRBV7-2|NA|NA
CASSLAGAWNQPQHF
TGTGCCAGCAGCTTAGCGGGGGCTTGGAATCAGCCCCAGCATTTT
>TRBJ1-2|TRBV5-1|few|NA
CASSTSQGHYGYTF
TGCGCCAGCAGCACCTCACAGGGCCACTATGGCTACACCTTC
>TRBJ2-7|TRBV27|few|TRBD2
CASSVAGGPYEQYF
TGTGCCAGCTCCGTAGCGGGGGGGCCTTACGAGCAGTACTTC
>TRBJ2-3|TRBV2|many|NA
CASSYTDTQYF
TGTGCCAGCAGTTACACAGATACGCAGTATTTT
>TRBJ2-3|TRBV5-1|NA|NA
CASSPLAVTDTQYF
TGCGCCAGCAGCCCACTGGCGGTCACAGATACGCAGTATTTT
>TRBJ1-4|TRBV5-6|NA|TRBD1
CASSLQGADEKLFF
TGTGCCAGCAGCTTACAGGGGGCCGACGAAAAACTGTTTTTT
>TRBJ1-5|TRBV5-6|few|TRBD1
CASSSGTANQPQHF
TGTGCCAGCAGCTCCGGGACAGCGAATCAGCCCCAGCATTTT
>TRBJ2-1|TRBV28|NA|NA
CASSPRRGAFNEQFF
TGTGCCAGCAGCCCCCGGAGGGGGGCCTTCAATGAGCAGTTCTTC
>TRBJ2-5|TRBV6-6|NA|TRBD2
CASGGAALAGQETQYF
TGTGCCAGCGGGGGCGCCGCCCTAGCGGGGCAAGAGACCCAGTACTTC
>TRBJ2-5|TRBV5-4|few|NA
CASSHRGAGETQYF
TGTGCCAGCAGTCACAGGGGCGCGGGGGAGACCCAGTACTTC
>TRBJ1-4|TRBV9|NA|TRBD1
CASSVVSGTANEKLFF
TGTGCCAGCAGCGTAGTGTCCGGGACAGCTAATGAAAAACTGTTTTTT
>TRBJ2-5|TRBV7-2|NA|NA
CASSLVHRETQYF
TGTGCCAGCAGCTTAGTTCATAGGGAGACCCAGTACTTC
>TRBJ1-2|TRBV10-3|NA|TRBD1
CAISEQGDNYGYTF
TGTGCCATCAGTGAACAGGGGGATAACTATGGCTACACCTTC
>TRBJ1-5|TRBV18|few|TRBD1
CASSPGGQANQPQHF
TGTGCCAGCTCACCAGGGGGACAGGCAAATCAGCCCCAGCATTTT
>TRBJ2-1|TRBV5-1|NA|NA
CASSLSNEQFF
TGCGCCAGCAGCTTGAGCAATGAGCAGTTCTTC